This T cell receptor beta chain was sequenced in a study of cytomegalovirus exposure and HLA in healthy donors. Across the whole study: Among about 179 million T cells, an earlier analysis found about 110 million unique TCR beta sequences.

Study results and caveats: Presence/absence analyses assumed roughly uniform sequencing depth across donors.

The primer mix had 60 Vbeta and 13 Jbeta primers. Repertoires were generated with immunoSEQ multiplex PCR, while TCRdb's copy carries only in-frame clones and drops some. The sample yields 70,000 or so clones, roughly 68% seen once. A few counts support this clone. What it recognizes is unknown. V lost 8 bases to trimming and J lost 4 bases, with 17 bases between them. Germline lookup yields CDR1 MDHEN and CDR2 SYDVKM. The CDR3 has 14 residues. Specimen: PBMCs. The J gene is TRBJ1-2, the V gene TRBV28, with D uncertain. The TCR comes from a woman aged 45-65 years in good health and CMV-seronegative. CDR3 sequence: CASSAFRVSYGYTF. The CDR3 region has the DNA TGTGCCAGCTCCGCGTTCCGAGTGAGCTATGGCTACACCTTC.